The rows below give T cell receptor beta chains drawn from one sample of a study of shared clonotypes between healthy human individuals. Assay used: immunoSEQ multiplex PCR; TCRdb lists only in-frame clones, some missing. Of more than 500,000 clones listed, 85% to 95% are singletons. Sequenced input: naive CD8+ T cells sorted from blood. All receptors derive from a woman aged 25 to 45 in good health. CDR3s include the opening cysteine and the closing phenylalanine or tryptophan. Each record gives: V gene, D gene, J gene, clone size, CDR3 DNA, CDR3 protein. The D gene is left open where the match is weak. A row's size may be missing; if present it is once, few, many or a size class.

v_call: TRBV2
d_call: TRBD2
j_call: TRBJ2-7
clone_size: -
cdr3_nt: TGTGCCAGCAGTGAGGCCAGCGGGACTACCTACGAGCAGTACTTC
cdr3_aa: CASSEASGTTYEQYF

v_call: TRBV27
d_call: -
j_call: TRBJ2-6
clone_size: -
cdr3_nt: TGTGCCAGCAGTTTATTAGGCTCTGGGGCCAACGTCCTGACTTTC
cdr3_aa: CASSLLGSGANVLTF

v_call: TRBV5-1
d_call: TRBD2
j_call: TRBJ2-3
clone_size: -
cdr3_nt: TGCGCCAGCAGCTTTTTACTAGCGGGCACAGATACGCAGTATTTT
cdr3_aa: CASSFLLAGTDTQYF

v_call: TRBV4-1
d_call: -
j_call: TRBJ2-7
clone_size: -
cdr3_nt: TGCGCCAGCAGCCAAGAGAAAGGGTACTACGAGCAGTACTTC
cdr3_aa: CASSQEKGYYEQYF

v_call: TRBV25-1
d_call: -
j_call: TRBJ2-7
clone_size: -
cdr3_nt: TGTGCCAGCACTTACCAGGGGCCTGGGTCCTACGAGCAGTACTTC
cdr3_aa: CASTYQGPGSYEQYF

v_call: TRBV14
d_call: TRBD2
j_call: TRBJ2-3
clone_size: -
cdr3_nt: TGTGCCAGCAGCCACGGACTAGCGGGAACGACAGATACGCAGTATTTT
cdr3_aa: CASSHGLAGTTDTQYF

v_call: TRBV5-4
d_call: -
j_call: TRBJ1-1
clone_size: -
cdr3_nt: TGTGCCAGCAGCTTGGCGGTTGGGCAAGAAGCTTTCTTT
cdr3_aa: CASSLAVGQEAFF

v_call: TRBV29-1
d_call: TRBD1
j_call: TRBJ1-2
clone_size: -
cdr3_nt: TGCAGCGCAAACACGGGACAGGGGGCCTATGGCTACACCTTC
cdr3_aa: CSANTGQGAYGYTF

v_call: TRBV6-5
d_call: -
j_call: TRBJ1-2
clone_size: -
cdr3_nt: TGTGCCAGCAGCGGGGGAGGCGGCTACACCTTC
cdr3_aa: CASSGGGGYTF

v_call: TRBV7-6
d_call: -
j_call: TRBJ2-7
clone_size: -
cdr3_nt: TGTGCCAGCAGCTTAGGGTCTTCGGAGGGATACGAGCAGTACTTC
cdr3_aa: CASSLGSSEGYEQYF

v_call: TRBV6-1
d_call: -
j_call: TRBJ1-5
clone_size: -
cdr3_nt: TGTGCCAGCAGTGAAACAGGGTTTCAGCCCCAGCATTTT
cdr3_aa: CASSETGFQPQHF

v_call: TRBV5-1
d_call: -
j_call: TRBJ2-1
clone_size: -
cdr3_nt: TGCGCCAGCAGCTTGTTACCTTACAATGAGCAGTTCTTC
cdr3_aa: CASSLLPYNEQFF

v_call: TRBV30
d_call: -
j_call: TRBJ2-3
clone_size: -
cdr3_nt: TGTGCCTGGGGAGGGACAGCTAGCACAGATACGCAGTATTTT
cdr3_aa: CAWGGTASTDTQYF

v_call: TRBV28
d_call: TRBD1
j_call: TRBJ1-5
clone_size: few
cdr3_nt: TGTGCCAGCAGTCCATTCACAGGGGGCAATCAGCCCCAGCATTTT
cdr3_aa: CASSPFTGGNQPQHF

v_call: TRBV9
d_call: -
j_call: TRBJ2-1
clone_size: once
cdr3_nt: TGTGCCAGCAGCGTTTGGCAGGTTGACAATGAGCAGTTCTTC
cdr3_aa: CASSVWQVDNEQFF

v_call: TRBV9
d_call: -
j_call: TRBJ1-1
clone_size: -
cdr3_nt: TGTGCCAGCAGCGTAAATTCTTATGTTGGTATGAGGACTGAAGCTTTCTTT
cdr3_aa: CASSVNSYVGMRTEAFF

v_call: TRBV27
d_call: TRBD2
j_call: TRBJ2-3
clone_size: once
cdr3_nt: TGTGCCAGCAGTCCGATACCGGGACTAGCGGACACAGATACGCAGTATTTT
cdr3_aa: CASSPIPGLADTDTQYF

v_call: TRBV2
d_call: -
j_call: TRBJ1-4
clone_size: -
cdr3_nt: TGTGCCAGCAGCGGTACCGGGAGTTCAAATGAAAAACTGTTTTTT
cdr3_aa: CASSGTGSSNEKLFF

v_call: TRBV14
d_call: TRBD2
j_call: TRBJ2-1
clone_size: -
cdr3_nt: TGTGCCAGCAGCCCTTCAAGGTTCGATAGCGGGGGGCTGAATGAGCAGTTCTTC
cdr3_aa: CASSPSRFDSGGLNEQFF

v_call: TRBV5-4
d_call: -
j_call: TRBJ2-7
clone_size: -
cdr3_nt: TGTGCCACCGTAGATCTAACTGGAGGAGAAGACTACGAGCAGTACTTC
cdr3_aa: CATVDLTGGEDYEQYF

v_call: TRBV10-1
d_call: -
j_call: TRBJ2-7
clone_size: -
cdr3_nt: TGCGCCAGCAGTGAGTCGGGGGACGAGCAGTACTTC
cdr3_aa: CASSESGDEQYF

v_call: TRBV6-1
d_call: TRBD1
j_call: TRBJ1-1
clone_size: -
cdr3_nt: TGTGCCAGCAGTGAATATTGGACAGGGGAGACTGAAGCTTTCTTT
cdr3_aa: CASSEYWTGETEAFF